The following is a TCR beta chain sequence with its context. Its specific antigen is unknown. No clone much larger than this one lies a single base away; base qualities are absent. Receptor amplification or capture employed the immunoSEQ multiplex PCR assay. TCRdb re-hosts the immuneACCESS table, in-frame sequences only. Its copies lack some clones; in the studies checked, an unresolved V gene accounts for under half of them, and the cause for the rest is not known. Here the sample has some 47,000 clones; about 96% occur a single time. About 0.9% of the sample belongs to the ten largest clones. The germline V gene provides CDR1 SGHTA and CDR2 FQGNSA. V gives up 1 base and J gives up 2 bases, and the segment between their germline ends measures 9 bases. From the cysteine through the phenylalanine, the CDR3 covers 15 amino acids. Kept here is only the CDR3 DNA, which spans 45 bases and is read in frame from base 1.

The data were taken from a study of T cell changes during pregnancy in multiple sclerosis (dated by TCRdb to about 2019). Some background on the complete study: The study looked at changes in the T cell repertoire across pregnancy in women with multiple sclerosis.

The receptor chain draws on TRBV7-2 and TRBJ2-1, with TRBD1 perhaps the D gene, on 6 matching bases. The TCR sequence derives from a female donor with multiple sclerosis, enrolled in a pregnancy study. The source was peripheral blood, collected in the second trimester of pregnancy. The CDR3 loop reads CASSLGTEAYNEQFF. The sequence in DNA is TGTGCCAGCAGCTTAGGGACAGAAGCCTACAATGAGCAGTTCTTC.